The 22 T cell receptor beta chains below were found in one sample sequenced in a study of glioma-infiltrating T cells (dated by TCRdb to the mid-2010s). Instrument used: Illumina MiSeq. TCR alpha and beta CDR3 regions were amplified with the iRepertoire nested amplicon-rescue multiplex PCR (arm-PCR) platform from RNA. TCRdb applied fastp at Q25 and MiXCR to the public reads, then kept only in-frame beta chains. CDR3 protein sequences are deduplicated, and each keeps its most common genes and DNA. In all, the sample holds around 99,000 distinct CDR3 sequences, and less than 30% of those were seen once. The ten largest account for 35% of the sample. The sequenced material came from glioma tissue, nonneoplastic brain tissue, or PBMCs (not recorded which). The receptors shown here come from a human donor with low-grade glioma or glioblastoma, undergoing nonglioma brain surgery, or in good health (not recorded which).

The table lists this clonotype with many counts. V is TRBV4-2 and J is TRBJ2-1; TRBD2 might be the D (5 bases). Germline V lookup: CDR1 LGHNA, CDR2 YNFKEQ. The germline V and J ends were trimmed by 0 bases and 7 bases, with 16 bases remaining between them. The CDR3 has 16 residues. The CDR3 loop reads CASSQDWGFTGNEQFF. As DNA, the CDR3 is TGTGCCAGCAGCCAAGATTGGGGTTTTACGGGGAATGAGCAGTTCTTC.

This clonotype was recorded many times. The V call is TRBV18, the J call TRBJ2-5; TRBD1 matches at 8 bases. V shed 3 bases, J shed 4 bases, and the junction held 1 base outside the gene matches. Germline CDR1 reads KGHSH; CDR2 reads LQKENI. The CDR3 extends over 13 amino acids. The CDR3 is CASSPGQGETQYF. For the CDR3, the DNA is TGTGCCAGCTCACCCGGACAGGGAGAGACCCAGTACTTC.

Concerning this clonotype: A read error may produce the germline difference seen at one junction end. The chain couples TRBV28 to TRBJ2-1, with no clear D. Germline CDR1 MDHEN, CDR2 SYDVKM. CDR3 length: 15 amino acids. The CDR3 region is CASRLRVYTYNVQFF. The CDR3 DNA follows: TGTGCCAGCCGTTTACGCGTGTACACCTACAATGTTCAGTTCTTC. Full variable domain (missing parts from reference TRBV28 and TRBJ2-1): DVKVTQSSRYLVKRTGEKVFLECVQDMDHENMFWYRQDPGLGLRLIYFSYDVKMKEKGDIPEGYSVSREKKERFSLILESASTNQTSMYLCASRLRVYTYNVQFFGPGTRLTVL.

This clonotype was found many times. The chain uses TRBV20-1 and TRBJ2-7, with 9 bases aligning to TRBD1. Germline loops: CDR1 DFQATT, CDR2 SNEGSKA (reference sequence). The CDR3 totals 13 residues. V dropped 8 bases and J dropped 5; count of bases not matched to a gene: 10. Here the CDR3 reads CSQGGQGIDEQYF. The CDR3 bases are TGCAGTCAAGGGGGACAGGGTATAGACGAGCAGTACTTC.

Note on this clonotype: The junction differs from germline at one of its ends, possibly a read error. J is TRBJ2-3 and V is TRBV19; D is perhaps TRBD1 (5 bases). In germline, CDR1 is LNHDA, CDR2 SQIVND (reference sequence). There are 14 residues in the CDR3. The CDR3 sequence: CASSWQGKTDSQYF. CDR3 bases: TGTGCCAGCAGTTGGCAGGGAAAGACAGATTCGCAGTATTTT.

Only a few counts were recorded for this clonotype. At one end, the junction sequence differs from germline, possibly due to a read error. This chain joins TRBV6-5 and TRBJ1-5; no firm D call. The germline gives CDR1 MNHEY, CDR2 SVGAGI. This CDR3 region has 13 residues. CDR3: CSSAGPTYQPQHF. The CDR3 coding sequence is TGTTCCAGTGCAGGCCCGACCTATCAGCCCCAGCATTTT.

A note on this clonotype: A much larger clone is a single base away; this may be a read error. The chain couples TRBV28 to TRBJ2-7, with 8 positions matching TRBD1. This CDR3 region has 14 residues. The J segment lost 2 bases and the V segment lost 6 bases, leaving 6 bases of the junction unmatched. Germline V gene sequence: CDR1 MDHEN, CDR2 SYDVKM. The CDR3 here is CASRGTGNPYEQYF. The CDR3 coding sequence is TGTGCCAGCAGGGGGACAGGAAATCCCTACGAGCAGTACTTC. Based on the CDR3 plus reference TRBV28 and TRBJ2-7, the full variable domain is DVKVTQSSRYLVKRTGEKVFLECVQDMDHENMFWYRQDPGLGLRLIYFSYDVKMKEKGDIPEGYSVSREKKERFSLILESASTNQTSMYLCASRGTGNPYEQYFGPGTRLTVT.

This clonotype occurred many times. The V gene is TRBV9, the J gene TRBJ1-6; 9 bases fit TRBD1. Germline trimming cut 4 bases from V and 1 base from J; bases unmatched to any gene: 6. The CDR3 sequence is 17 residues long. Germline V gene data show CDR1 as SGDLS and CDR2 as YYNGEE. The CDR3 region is CASSTGQGRSYNSPLHF. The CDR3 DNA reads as TGTGCCAGCAGCACTGGACAGGGGAGGTCCTATAATTCACCCCTCCACTTT.

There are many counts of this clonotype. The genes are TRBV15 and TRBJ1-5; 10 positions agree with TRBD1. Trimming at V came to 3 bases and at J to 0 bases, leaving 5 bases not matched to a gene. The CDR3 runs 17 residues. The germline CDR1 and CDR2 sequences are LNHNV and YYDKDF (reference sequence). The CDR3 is CATSSDRGLYSNQPQHF. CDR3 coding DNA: TGTGCCACCAGCAGCGACAGGGGGCTCTATAGCAATCAGCCCCAGCATTTT.

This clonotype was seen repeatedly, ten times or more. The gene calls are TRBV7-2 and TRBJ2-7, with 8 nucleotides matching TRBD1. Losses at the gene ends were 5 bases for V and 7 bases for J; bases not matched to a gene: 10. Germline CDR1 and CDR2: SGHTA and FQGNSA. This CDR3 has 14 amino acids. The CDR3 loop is CASSPTGVAAEQYF. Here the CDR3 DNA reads TGTGCCAGCAGCCCGACAGGGGTTGCCGCGGAGCAGTACTTC.

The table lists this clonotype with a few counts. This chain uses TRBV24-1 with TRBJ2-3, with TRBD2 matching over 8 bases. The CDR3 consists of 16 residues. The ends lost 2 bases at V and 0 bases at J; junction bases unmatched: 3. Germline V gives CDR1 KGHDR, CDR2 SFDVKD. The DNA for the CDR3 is TGTGCCACCAGTGATTCGATAGCGGGGAGCACAGATACGCAGTATTTT. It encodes CATSDSIAGSTDTQYF.

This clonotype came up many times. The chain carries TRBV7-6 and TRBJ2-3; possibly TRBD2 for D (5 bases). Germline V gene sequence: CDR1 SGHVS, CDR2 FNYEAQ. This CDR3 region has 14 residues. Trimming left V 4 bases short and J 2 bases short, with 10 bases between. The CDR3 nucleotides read TGTGCCAGCAGCTCTGGAGGCTACACAGATACGCAGTATTTT. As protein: CASSSGGYTDTQYF.

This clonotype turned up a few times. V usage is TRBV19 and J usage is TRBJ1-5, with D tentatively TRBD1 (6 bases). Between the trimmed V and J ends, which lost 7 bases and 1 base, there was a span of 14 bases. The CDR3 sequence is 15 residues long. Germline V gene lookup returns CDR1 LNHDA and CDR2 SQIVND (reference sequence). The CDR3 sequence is CASTDLDRSNQPQHF. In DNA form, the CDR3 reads TGTGCCAGTACCGATCTGGACAGAAGCAATCAGCCCCAGCATTTT.

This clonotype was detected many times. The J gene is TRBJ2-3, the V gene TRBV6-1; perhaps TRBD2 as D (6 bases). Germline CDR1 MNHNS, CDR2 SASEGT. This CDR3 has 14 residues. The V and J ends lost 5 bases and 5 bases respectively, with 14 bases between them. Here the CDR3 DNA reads TGTGCCAGCAGTTCGGGGGACGGGGTAGATACGCAGTATTTT. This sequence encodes CASSSGDGVDTQYF.

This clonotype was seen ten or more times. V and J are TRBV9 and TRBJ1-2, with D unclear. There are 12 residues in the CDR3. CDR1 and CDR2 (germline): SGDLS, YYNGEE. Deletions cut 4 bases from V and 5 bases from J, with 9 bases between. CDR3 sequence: CASSPSNYGYTF. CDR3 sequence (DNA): TGTGCCAGCAGCCCGAGTAATTATGGCTACACCTTC.

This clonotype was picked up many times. CDR3 sequence: CASSPTGTSGSLPYEQYF. DNA for the CDR3: TGTGCCAGCAGCCCAACCGGGACTAGCGGGAGTCTCCCCTACGAGCAGTACTTC. The chain is built from TRBV7-2 and TRBJ2-7; 14 bases map to TRBD2. This CDR3 contains 18 residues. V lost 5 bases to trimming and J lost 2 bases; unmatched junction nucleotides: 11. CDR1 is SGHTA and CDR2 is FQGNSA in the germline V gene.

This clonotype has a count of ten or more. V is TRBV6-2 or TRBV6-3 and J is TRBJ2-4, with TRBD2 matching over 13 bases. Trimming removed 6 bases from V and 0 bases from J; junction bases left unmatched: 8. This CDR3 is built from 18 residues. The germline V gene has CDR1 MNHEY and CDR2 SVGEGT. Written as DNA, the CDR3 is TGTGCCAGCAGGAAACTAGCGGGAGGGACTATAGCCAAAAACATTCAGTACTTC. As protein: CASRKLAGGTIAKNIQYF.

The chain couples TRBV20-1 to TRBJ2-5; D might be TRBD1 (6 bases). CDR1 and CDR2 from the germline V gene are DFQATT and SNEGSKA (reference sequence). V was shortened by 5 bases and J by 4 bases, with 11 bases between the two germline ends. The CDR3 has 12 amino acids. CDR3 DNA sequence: TGCAGTGCTGGGGGCCAGCGAGAGACCCAGTACTTC. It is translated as CSAGGQRETQYF.

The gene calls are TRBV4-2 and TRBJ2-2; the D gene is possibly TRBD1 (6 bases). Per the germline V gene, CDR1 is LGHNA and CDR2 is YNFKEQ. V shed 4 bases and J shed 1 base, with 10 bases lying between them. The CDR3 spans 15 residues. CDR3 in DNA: TGTGCCAGCAGCCCGACAGGAAGGAACACCGGGGAGCTGTTTTTT. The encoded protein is CASSPTGRNTGELFF.

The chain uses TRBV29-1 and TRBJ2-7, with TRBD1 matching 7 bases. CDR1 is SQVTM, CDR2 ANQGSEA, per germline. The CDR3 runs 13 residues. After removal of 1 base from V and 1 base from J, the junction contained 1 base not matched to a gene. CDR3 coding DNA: TGCAGCGTTGAAGGGGGACAGTCCTACGAGCAGTACTTC. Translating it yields CSVEGGQSYEQYF.

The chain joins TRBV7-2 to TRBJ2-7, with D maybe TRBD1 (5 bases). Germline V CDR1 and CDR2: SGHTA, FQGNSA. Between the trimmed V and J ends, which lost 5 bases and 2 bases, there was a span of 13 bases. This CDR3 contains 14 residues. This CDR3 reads CASSRRTPTYEQYF. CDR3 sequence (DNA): TGTGCCAGCAGCCGTCGGACACCTACCTACGAGCAGTACTTC.

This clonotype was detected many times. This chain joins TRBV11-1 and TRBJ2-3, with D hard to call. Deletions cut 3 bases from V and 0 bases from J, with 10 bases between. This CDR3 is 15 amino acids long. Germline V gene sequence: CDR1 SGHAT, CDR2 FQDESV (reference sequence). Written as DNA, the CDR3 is TGTGCCAGCAGCTTGGACCTCCCTAGCACAGATACGCAGTATTTT. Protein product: CASSLDLPSTDTQYF.